One T cell receptor (beta chain) is described in this entry. What this receptor recognizes is not known. No qualities accompany the bases; no much larger clone lies one base away. This sample is drawn from a study of shared clonotypes between healthy human individuals (dated by TCRdb to the early 2020s). For the study in its entirety: A few men and a couple of women, aged 18 to 49 years, made up the cohort. Different laboratories and diverse techniques were used to prepare libraries and sequence TCR repertoires, to increase sequencing depth and limit assay-specific biases. For each donor, CD4 naive and CD4 memory were each run on three plates, CD8 naive on two plates, and CD8 memory on one plate. To estimate repertoire size and how much clonotype sharing occurs between individuals, the study deeply sequenced the blood TCR repertoires of five healthy adults. Between about 0.94 and 8.9 billion PBMCs per donor were obtained by leukapheresis.

Including the terminal cysteine and phenylalanine, the CDR3 comprises 13 residues. This entry keeps only the CDR3 DNA: 39 bases, framed from base 1. The germline V gene sets CDR1 to SGHTA and CDR2 to FQGNSA. V loses 2 bases, J loses 4 bases, and the germline ends lie 7 bases apart. TCR CDR3 regions were amplified from genomic DNA by multiplex PCR using the deep immunoSEQ assay. For each cell subset, the extracted genomic DNA was distributed evenly across all wells of several immunoSEQ 96-well plates, and each plate served as one replicate. Each replicate PCR for sorted subsets received 200 ng genomic DNA, equal to roughly 30,000 T cell genomes. The purified libraries were quantified using a Qubit 3.0 fluorometer, sized with a Bioanalyzer 2100, and then quantified again using the KAPA Library Quantification kit. Each immunoSEQ 96-well plate was sequenced on its own single-read 150-cycle Illumina NextSeq 550 flow cell. The paper's processing steps were these. Because the immunoSEQ output held only junctional sequences and lacked quality scores, the filtering could not match the filtering applied to full-length reads. Sequences were annotated with PyIR, a Python wrapper for IgBLAST v1.9, and V/J genes and CDR3 were assigned using IMGT germline references. Reads were removed for weak V/J assignments (E-value above 1e-6), missing CDR3, stop codons, out-of-frame junctions, or ambiguous translated residues. V3J clonotypes were defined as sequences sharing the same inferred V gene, J gene, and CDR3 amino acid sequence. The percentage overlap between two repertoires was calculated by dividing the number of shared unique clonotypes by the size of the smaller repertoire. Repertoire richness was assessed with RTK rarefaction, the Chao1 estimator, and Recon v2.1 estimates of unobserved clonotypes. For all TCRbeta clonotypes obtained by the gDNA method from a handful of donors, generation probabilities were computed with OLGA. Sourced from immuneACCESS, this table was stored by TCRdb with only in-frame sequences that have V and J called. A share of the clones is absent; for the studies checked, an unresolved V gene accounts for under half, and the remainder has no known explanation. D and trimming were read from the DNA, whereas the V and J calls and clone size are those reported in that table. The sample includes approximately 330,000 clones, with about 73% observed a single time. The ten largest clones represent under 11% of the sample.

Donors were healthy HIV-negative adults with no recently reported acute infections or vaccinations. All donors were Caucasian adults living in Nashville, Tennessee, USA. CD4+ T cells were enriched by magnetic negative selection, after which naive cells were positively selected on CD45RA and the negative fraction was taken as the memory subset. Blood was collected by leukapheresis, and PBMCs were isolated by Ficoll-Histopaque density gradient centrifugation and then cryopreserved in liquid nitrogen vapor phase. Analytical flow cytometry was used to check the purity and quantity of each magnetically sorted T cell population. Genomic DNA was isolated from each sorted fraction and quantified by UV absorbance on a Nanodrop 2000c. General findings and caveats noted by the study authors: Compared with non-shared clonotypes, clonotypes shared by all four sorted-subset donors had higher generation probabilities. The genetic and exposure-history diversity represented was limited by the small number of donors. Based on pairwise subsampling, the degree of clonotype sharing among donors was expected to be affected by sequencing depth. Sampling was restricted to blood, and TCR repertoires in tissue are likely to differ from TCR repertoires in blood. When four donors were compared, the shared fraction of clonotypes was around 5% for naive CD4, over 3% for naive CD8, more than 2% for memory CD4, and under 0.5% for memory CD8. Naive subsets generally had larger estimated clonotype richness than memory subsets. Rarefaction of sorted-subset datasets indicated incomplete sequencing despite the large sequencing depth.

The chain couples TRBV7-2 to TRBJ2-3; the D region possibly corresponds to TRBD1 (5 bases align). The sequenced sample was memory CD4+ T cells sorted from blood. The cell subset or site label, read with the paper, signifies: CD45RA-negative fraction. This TCR derives from a man younger than 40 in good health. The base sequence is TGTGCCAGCAGCTTACAGGGCGCAGATACGCAGTATTTT. Its amino acids are CASSLQGADTQYF.